The rows below give T cell receptor beta chains drawn from one sample of a study of blood T cell repertoires in COVID-19. TCRdb keeps only in-frame clones here, not all; method: immunoSEQ multiplex PCR. The sample carries some 170,000 clones, around 83% recorded once. The specimen sequenced was PBMCs or T cells enriched from blood (not recorded which). The source of these receptors is a man aged 45 to 65 who had recovered from COVID-19. Each CDR3 is given with its conserved first and last residue. Each record gives: V gene, clone size, D gene, J gene, CDR3 DNA, CDR3 protein. A D gene is named only where the DNA matches it firmly. Expanded clones get a size class; other rows say once, few or many, or leave the size out.

TRBV9	few	NA	TRBJ2-2	TGTGCCAGCAGCGTAGCAGTTAGCGGGAACACCGGGGAGCTGTTTTTT	CASSVAVSGNTGELFF
TRBV27	NA	NA	TRBJ1-6	TGTGCCAGCAGTTCCAAGAGCTCCTATAATTCACCCCTCCACTTT	CASSSKSSYNSPLHF
TRBV7-8	few	TRBD1	TRBJ2-1	TGTGCCAGCAGCGCCCTGGGACAGGGCCAGTTCTTC	CASSALGQGQFF
TRBV5-1	NA	NA	TRBJ1-6	TGCGCCAACCGCCTAGGACAGAATAATTCACCCCTCCACTTT	CANRLGQNNSPLHF
TRBV30	NA	TRBD1	TRBJ1-5	TGTGCCTGGACCGGATTCGGACAGGGGGCTCCGACTAGGGATCAGCCCCAGCATTTT	CAWTGFGQGAPTRDQPQHF
TRBV19	NA	TRBD1	TRBJ1-5	TGTGCCAGTAGTGTCGACAGGGGGAACCGTCAGCCCCAGCATTTT	CASSVDRGNRQPQHF
TRBV5-1	NA	NA	TRBJ1-1	TGCGCCAGCAGGAGAGGGCCGGAGGGCGGATTAAACACTGAAGCTTTCTTT	CASRRGPEGGLNTEAFF
TRBV5-1	NA	NA	TRBJ2-5	TGCGCCAGCAGCTTGGGACCTCGGGGTAACCAAGAGACCCAGTACTTC	CASSLGPRGNQETQYF
TRBV28	NA	NA	TRBJ1-5	TGTGCCAGCACATTGGCCCCTTATAGCAATCAGCCCCAGCATTTT	CASTLAPYSNQPQHF
TRBV9	once	TRBD1	TRBJ2-3	TGTGCCAGCAAGACAGGGACGAGCACAGATACGCAGTATTTT	CASKTGTSTDTQYF
TRBV19	NA	NA	TRBJ1-2	TGTGCCAGTAGCCGGACGGACTCTAACTATGGCTACACCTTC	CASSRTDSNYGYTF
TRBV6-5	NA	TRBD1	TRBJ1-3	TGTGCCAGCAGTTACGACAGGGGAAGCTCTGGAAACACCATATATTTT	CASSYDRGSSGNTIYF
TRBV19	NA	NA	TRBJ1-2	TGTGCCAGTAGCAAACCCCCCCCGGGCGCGGGCTATGGCTACACCTTC	CASSKPPPGAGYGYTF
TRBV5-6	NA	TRBD2	TRBJ2-5	TGTGCCAGCAGGGACGGACTAGCGACGTACCAAGAGACCCAGTACTTC	CASRDGLATYQETQYF
TRBV2	few	NA	TRBJ1-5	TGTGCCAGCAGCCCACAGGGTGCTGGCAATCAGCCCCAGCATTTT	CASSPQGAGNQPQHF
TRBV2	NA	NA	TRBJ2-5	TGTGCCAGCAGTATGGGGCCGGTACAAGAGACCCAGTACTTC	CASSMGPVQETQYF
TRBV7-6	NA	NA	TRBJ1-3	TGTGCCAGCAGCTTATTGGGCAGGTCCTCTGGAAACACCATATATTTT	CASSLLGRSSGNTIYF
TRBV5-5	NA	NA	TRBJ1-5	TGTGCCAGCAGCTTTGAGGGCCAAAAACATCAGCCCCAGCATTTT	CASSFEGQKHQPQHF
TRBV12-3/TRBV12-4	NA	NA	TRBJ1-5	TGTGCCAGCAGTTTTATGGCACAGCCCCAGCATTTT	CASSFMAQPQHF
TRBV19	NA	TRBD2	TRBJ2-2	TGTGCCAGTAGTTCGGGACTAGCGGGTTCCGGGGAGCTGTTTTTT	CASSSGLAGSGELFF
TRBV30	few	TRBD2	TRBJ2-1	TGTGCCTGGAACATGGGACTAGCCTCCTACAATGAGCAGTTCTTC	CAWNMGLASYNEQFF
TRBV19	once	TRBD2	TRBJ2-3	TGTGCCAGTAAGCTCAGTAGCGGGTCTGGCACAGATACGCAGTATTTT	CASKLSSGSGTDTQYF
TRBV3-1/TRBV3-2	few	TRBD1	TRBJ2-2	TGTGCCAGCAGCCAAGAATTGAGGGGGCTTAGCTACACCGGGGAGCTGTTTTTT	CASSQELRGLSYTGELFF
TRBV2	NA	NA	TRBJ1-3	TGTGCCAGCAGTGCGGGTGCTCTCTCTGGAAACACCATATATTTT	CASSAGALSGNTIYF
TRBV4-1	NA	NA	TRBJ1-1	TGCGCCAGCAGCCAAGAGACAGCTGAAGCTTTCTTT	CASSQETAEAFF
TRBV12-3/TRBV12-4	NA	NA	TRBJ1-1	TGTGCCAGCAGTTTTGGGGCGCGGACTGAAGCTTTCTTT	CASSFGARTEAFF
TRBV7-9	NA	NA	TRBJ1-2	TGTGCCAGCAGCCCCGGGGTGAGTGGCTACACCTTC	CASSPGVSGYTF
TRBV12-3/TRBV12-4	NA	NA	TRBJ1-1	TGTGCCAGCAGCGGCAGGCTGAACACTGAAGCTTTCTTT	CASSGRLNTEAFF
TRBV10-1	NA	TRBD1	TRBJ2-2	TGCGCCAGCAGTTATGGACAGGCTTTGAACACCGGGGAGCTGTTTTTT	CASSYGQALNTGELFF
TRBV5-1	NA	TRBD2	TRBJ2-5	TGCGCCAGCAGCTTGGGGCTAGCGGGGGGGCAGGAGACCCAGTACTTC	CASSLGLAGGQETQYF
TRBV9	NA	TRBD1	TRBJ2-3	TGTGCCAGCAGCGTAGCAAACAGGGGGCTAACAGATACGCAGTATTTT	CASSVANRGLTDTQYF
TRBV25-1	NA	TRBD1	TRBJ1-5	TGTGCCAGCAGTGAACCAGGGGGCCATCAGCCCCAGCATTTT	CASSEPGGHQPQHF
TRBV11-2	NA	TRBD1	TRBJ2-7	TGTGCCAGCAGCATCGACAGGGCCCGCGAGCAGTACTTC	CASSIDRAREQYF
TRBV4-1	NA	TRBD2	TRBJ2-3	TGCGCCAGCAGCCACCGGGGGGGCAACACAGATACGCAGTATTTT	CASSHRGGNTDTQYF
TRBV10-3	NA	NA	TRBJ1-1	TGTGCCATCAGAGACTCAGGGATGGGGAACACTGAAGCTTTCTTT	CAIRDSGMGNTEAFF
TRBV27	NA	NA	TRBJ1-5	TGTGCCAGCAGTTCCCCGTTAAGGGAGGGTAAGGCCCAGCATTTT	CASSSPLREGKAQHF
TRBV6-5	NA	TRBD1	TRBJ1-5	TGTGCCAGCAGTTCACAGGGGAATAGGGGCAATCAGCCCCAGCATTTT	CASSSQGNRGNQPQHF
TRBV12-3/TRBV12-4	few	NA	TRBJ1-2	TGTGCCAGCAGCGTCGGGGGGTCCTATGGCTACACCTTC	CASSVGGSYGYTF
TRBV29-1	NA	TRBD1	TRBJ1-1	TGCAGCGTAAAGACAGGGGAGGCAAGCACTGAAGCTTTCTTT	CSVKTGEASTEAFF
TRBV7-9	NA	TRBD1	TRBJ1-6	TGTGCCAGCAGCTTAGTGACAGGGGGCGCTTCACCCCTCCACTTT	CASSLVTGGASPLHF
TRBV28	NA	TRBD1	TRBJ2-5	TGTGCCAGCAGCTCGGGACAGTTAGAGATCCAGTACTTC	CASSSGQLEIQYF
TRBV5-1	NA	TRBD1	TRBJ2-5	TGCGCCAGCAGCGGGGACAGGGTGGAATCGGAGACCCAGTACTTC	CASSGDRVESETQYF
TRBV11-3	NA	NA	TRBJ2-5	TGTGCCAGCAGCTTAGATGGAGGGAGCACGACCCAGTACTTC	CASSLDGGSTTQYF
TRBV18	NA	NA	TRBJ2-7	TGTGCCAGCTCACCGGGGGCTACCTACGAGCAGTACTTC	CASSPGATYEQYF
TRBV6-1	NA	NA	TRBJ2-1	TGTGCCAGCAGTGAAGGCCCCGGGACTTACAATGAGCAGTTCTTC	CASSEGPGTYNEQFF
TRBV6-1	NA	TRBD1	TRBJ1-4	TGTGCCAGCAGTGAAGGATGGGGGCGACAGGGCGGGGAAAAACTGTTTTTT	CASSEGWGRQGGEKLFF
TRBV7-8	NA	TRBD1	TRBJ1-5	TGTGCCAGCACCCCACGGGACAGGGGGCGCAATCAGCCCCAGCATTTT	CASTPRDRGRNQPQHF
TRBV7-9	once	TRBD1	TRBJ1-2	TGTGCCAGCAGCCCGCCGGGACAGGCCACACCTGCTAACTATGGCTACACCTTC	CASSPPGQATPANYGYTF
TRBV5-5	once	NA	TRBJ1-2	TGTGCCAGCAGCTTGTCTGCGTTTAGCTATGGCTACACCTTC	CASSLSAFSYGYTF
TRBV6-5	NA	NA	TRBJ1-5	TGTGCCAGCAGCCATGACAGGACCAATCAGCCCCAGCATTTT	CASSHDRTNQPQHF
TRBV6-1	few	NA	TRBJ1-2	TGTGCCAGCAGTGAAGGTCAGGGCTATGGCTACACCTTC	CASSEGQGYGYTF
TRBV13	medium-sized	TRBD1	TRBJ2-5	TGTGCCAGCAGCTTCAACAGGGGATTATTGGGGACCCAGTACTTC	CASSFNRGLLGTQYF
TRBV12-3/TRBV12-4	once	NA	TRBJ2-7	TGTGCCAGCAGACGGGCAGGGGATGACGAGCAGTACTTC	CASRRAGDDEQYF
TRBV2	many	NA	TRBJ2-1	TGTGCAGATCAGGGCCCCCCGGACGATGAGCAGTTCTTC	CADQGPPDDEQFF
TRBV5-6	few	TRBD2	TRBJ2-5	TGTGCCAGCAGCTTGCCGAGACTAGCGGGGGGAGGGCGAGAGACCCAGTACTTC	CASSLPRLAGGGRETQYF
TRBV6-4	NA	NA	TRBJ1-1	TGTGCCAGCAGTGACTCCCCTCGACAGGCGCAAGCTTTCTTT	CASSDSPRQAQAFF
TRBV29-1	NA	TRBD2	TRBJ2-5	TGCAGCGTTGAAACCAGCGGGGGGGCCGGAGAGACCCAGTACTTC	CSVETSGGAGETQYF